This entry lists 19 T cell receptor beta chains sequenced from one sample in a study of blood T cell repertoires in COVID-19. The assay was immunoSEQ multiplex PCR, and TCRdb's table has in-frame clones only and misses some. The sample holds 340,000 or so clones, 80% to 90% seen once. Sequencing was done on a sample of PBMCs or T cells enriched from blood (not recorded which). The receptors here all came from a woman between 35 and 50 years old with acute COVID-19.

The rearrangement links TRBV4-2 to TRBJ2-4; 9 bases agree with TRBD2. Germline loops: CDR1 LGHNA, CDR2 YNFKEQ. The CDR3 extends over 16 amino acids. The J segment lost 6 bases and the V segment lost 0 bases, leaving 6 bases of the junction unmatched. The CDR3 loop is CASSQEGAGGGNIQYF. CDR3 coding DNA: TGTGCCAGCAGCCAAGAGGGTGCGGGGGGGGGAAACATTCAGTACTTC.

The rearrangement joins TRBV5-4 to TRBJ2-3; TRBD2 matches 13 bases. Germline V gives CDR1 SGHNT, CDR2 YYREEE (reference sequence). CDR3 length: 20 amino acids. With V trimmed by 2 bases and J by 3 bases, 15 bases remained unmatched. CDR3: CASSFPKTSGGPIPTDTQYF. CDR3 nucleotides: TGTGCCAGCAGCTTTCCTAAGACTAGCGGGGGGCCGATACCGACAGATACGCAGTATTTT.

The CDR3 sequence is CASSIELAGDTQYF. CDR3 bases: TGTGCCAGTAGTATAGAACTAGCGGGGGATACGCAGTATTTT. This sequence joins TRBV19 and TRBJ2-3; TRBD2 agrees at 10 bases. The CDR3 has 14 residues. The V and J ends lost 0 bases and 6 bases, in that order; junction bases with no gene match: 0. From germline, CDR1 is LNHDA and CDR2 SQIVND (reference sequence).

The chain uses TRBV2 and TRBJ2-1; 7 bases fit TRBD1. With 4 bases clipped from V and 6 bases from J, the junction kept 9 bases outside the gene matches. CDR3 length: 15 residues. Germline CDR1 reads SNHLY; CDR2 reads FYNNEI. CDR3 sequence: CASSGTMGQLNEQFF. The CDR3 DNA reads as TGTGCCAGCAGTGGAACTATGGGACAGCTCAATGAGCAGTTCTTC. The variable domain in full, completed from reference TRBV2 and TRBJ2-1, reads EPEVTQTPSHQVTQMGQEVILRCVPISNHLYFYWYRQILGQKVEFLVSFYNNEISEKSEIFDDQFSVERPDGSNFTLKIRSTKLEDSAMYFCASSGTMGQLNEQFFGPGTRLTVL.

V usage is TRBV5-4 and J usage is TRBJ1-4; TRBD1 agrees at 9 bases. Trimming at V came to 0 bases and at J to 6 bases, leaving 6 bases not matched to a gene. The CDR3 runs to 16 residues. The germline CDR1 and CDR2 sequences are SGHNT and YYREEE (reference sequence). CDR3 sequence (DNA): TGTGCCAGCAGCTTGGCGGGAACAGGGGGCTATGAAAAACTGTTTTTT. This translates into CASSLAGTGGYEKLFF.

This CDR3 reads CASRGLAASYEQYF. Written as DNA, the CDR3 is TGTGCCAGCAGGGGACTAGCGGCCTCCTACGAGCAGTACTTC. This rearrangement joins TRBV6-5 to TRBJ2-7, with 11 bases aligning to TRBD2. V lost 6 bases, J lost 0 bases, and 1 base stayed unmatched. The CDR3 runs to 14 residues. Germline V gene lookup returns CDR1 MNHEY and CDR2 SVGAGI.

The rearrangement joins TRBV14 to TRBJ1-4, with 7 bases lining up with TRBD1. Germline trimming cut 4 bases from V and 6 bases from J; bases unmatched to any gene: 11. This CDR3 comprises 16 residues. The germline gives CDR1 SGHDN, CDR2 FVKESK. DNA of the CDR3: TGTGCCAGCAGCCCTATAAGTGCCAGGGGGGATGAAAAACTGTTTTTT. Protein sequence: CASSPISARGDEKLFF.

V and J are TRBV11-3 and TRBJ2-3; maybe TRBD2 (7 bases). Trimming took off 5 bases at V and 3 bases at J, with 18 bases between the two ends. This CDR3 is 16 amino acids long. Germline assignment: CDR1 SGHNT and CDR2 YENEEA. The CDR3 here is CASSPRGGRGTDTQYF. The CDR3 DNA is TGTGCCAGCAGCCCGAGGGGGGGCAGGGGTACAGATACGCAGTATTTT.

The chain carries TRBV7-9 and TRBJ2-3; TRBD2 matches 8 bases. The V segment lost 5 bases and the J segment 0 bases; nucleotides outside the gene matches: 7. CDR3 length equals 16 residues. Germline V gives CDR1 SEHNR, CDR2 FQNEAQ (reference sequence). This CDR3 reads CASSRPGGRSTDTQYF. The CDR3 DNA reads as TGTGCCAGCAGCCGACCGGGGGGGAGGAGCACAGATACGCAGTATTTT.

The gene calls are TRBV4-3 and TRBJ1-6; D not certain. V was shortened by 0 bases and J by 10 bases, with 7 bases between the two germline ends. The germline V gene has CDR1 LGHNA and CDR2 YSLEER. This CDR3 contains 13 residues. CDR3 nucleotide sequence: TGCGCCAGCAGCCAAGAGACAACCTCACCCCTCCACTTT. Translating it yields CASSQETTSPLHF.

This clone was seen a single time. This chain connects TRBV7-2 to TRBJ1-5; 7 positions agree with TRBD1. Germline V gene lookup returns CDR1 SGHTA and CDR2 FQGNSA. The CDR3 has 17 residues. Trimming removed 5 bases from V and 3 bases from J; junction bases left unmatched: 13. The CDR3 loop is CASSITGTENFNQPQHF. The CDR3 coding sequence is TGTGCCAGCAGCATTACCGGGACAGAAAATTTCAATCAGCCCCAGCATTTT.

CDR3 nucleotides: TGTGCCAGCAGTTTTAAGCGTCCCTACGAGCAGTACTTC. Amino acids: CASSFKRPYEQYF. The J gene is TRBJ2-7, the V gene TRBV27; unclear D gene. This CDR3 comprises 13 residues. Trimming shortened V by 3 bases and J by 2 bases, and 8 bases separated the two germline ends. Germline V gene lookup returns CDR1 MNHEY and CDR2 SMNVEV (reference sequence).

The J gene is TRBJ2-2, the V gene TRBV9; 10 bases line up with TRBD1. The V gene end was trimmed by 4 bases and the J gene end by 7 bases; junction bases not matched to a gene: 4. This CDR3 is built from 14 residues. In germline, CDR1 is SGDLS, CDR2 YYNGEE. In nucleotides, the CDR3 is TGTGCCAGCAGCCTCAGGACAGGGGGCGGGGAGCTGTTTTTT. Protein product: CASSLRTGGGELFF. Drawing the rest from reference TRBV9 and TRBJ2-2, the complete variable domain is DSGVTQTPKHLITATGQRVTLRCSPRSGDLSVYWYQQSLDQGLQFLIQYYNGEERAKGNILERFSAQQFPDLHSELNLSSLELGDSALYFCASSLRTGGGELFFGEGSRLTVL.

The V gene is TRBV24-1, the J gene TRBJ2-7; 11 nucleotides align to TRBD1. In germline, CDR1 is KGHDR, CDR2 SFDVKD. This CDR3 is 16 amino acids long. V was pared by 3 bases and J by 7 bases, with 10 bases of the junction left unmatched. CDR3 sequence (DNA): TGTGCCACCAGTGATCGTTACTCCGGGACAGGGGGTGAGCAGTACTTC. Protein sequence: CATSDRYSGTGGEQYF.

The chain joins TRBV9 to TRBJ1-1, with TRBD1 matching over 11 bases. The CDR3 runs 18 residues. V was clipped by 3 bases and J by 11 bases; unmatched bases: 21. In germline, CDR1 is SGDLS, CDR2 YYNGEE. The CDR3 DNA is TGTGCCAGCAGCGAGGACAGGGGGCCGCCCATCAGTCCTGGAAACGCTTTCTTT. Its protein product is CASSEDRGPPISPGNAFF.

The chain links TRBV15 to TRBJ1-5; D unclear. With 0 bases removed from V and 5 bases from J, the gap between germline ends came to 11 bases. The CDR3 contains 15 residues. CDR1 is LNHNV, CDR2 YYDKDF, per germline (reference sequence). CDR3 sequence: CATSRDLPGDQPQHF. In nucleotides, the CDR3 is TGTGCCACCAGCAGAGATTTGCCCGGGGATCAGCCCCAGCATTTT.

This clone was picked up one time. The gene calls are TRBV28 and TRBJ1-2; D unresolved. The V end was cut by 2 bases, the J end by 1 base, with 5 bases between. CDR3 length equals 13 residues. The germline CDR1 and CDR2 sequences are MDHEN and SYDVKM. CDR3 amino acids: CASSLAHNYGYTF. The CDR3 nucleotides read TGTGCCAGCAGTTTAGCACATAACTATGGCTACACCTTC.

Details on this clone: Distinct nucleotide sequences in the sample also encode this CDR3. The J gene is TRBJ2-5, the V gene TRBV5-1; TRBD1 aligns across 9 bases. Germline V gene lookup returns CDR1 SGHRS and CDR2 YFSETQ. The CDR3 contains 13 residues. With V trimmed by 5 bases and J by 1 base, 0 bases remained unmatched. The chain's CDR3 is CASRTGGQETQYF. The DNA of the CDR3 is TGCGCCAGCAGGACAGGGGGCCAAGAGACCCAGTACTTC.

The chain employs TRBV5-4 and TRBJ2-4, with 12 bases identical to TRBD2. V was pared by 4 bases and J by 7 bases, with 9 bases of the junction left unmatched. Germline-derived CDR1 and CDR2 are SGHNT and YYREEE (reference sequence). There are 16 residues in the CDR3. The DNA for the CDR3 is TGTGCCAGCAGCCCCCTAGCGGGGGGGCCTGGGAACATTCAGTACTTC. Amino acid sequence: CASSPLAGGPGNIQYF.